A single sample is the source of the 13 T cell receptor beta chains below, sequenced in a study of PD-1 blockade in mismatch repair-deficient tumors. Sequencing used immunoSEQ multiplex PCR; TCRdb keeps in-frame clones, though not all of them. The sample has 100,000 or so clones, approximately 83% seen once. The starting material was peripheral blood, obtained roughly 35 weeks after starting pembrolizumab. All receptors come from an adult with mismatch repair-deficient cancer.

The genes are TRBV6-6 and TRBJ2-6, with D possibly being TRBD2 (5 bases). V shed 5 bases and J shed 9 bases, with 11 bases lying between them. Germline CDR1 reads MNHNY; CDR2 reads SVGAGI (reference sequence). This CDR3 is 13 amino acids long. The chain's CDR3 is CASSRVEGNVLTF. The CDR3 nucleotides read TGTGCCAGCAGTCGGGTCGAGGGCAACGTCCTGACTTTC.

V is TRBV29-1 and J is TRBJ2-7, with D tentatively TRBD2 (6 bases). Trimming removed 6 bases from V and 2 bases from J, with 14 bases in between. Germline CDR1 and CDR2: SQVTM and ANQGSEA. The CDR3 runs to 13 residues. DNA for the CDR3: TGCAGCGTCGGGACTTTGGGAACCTACGAGCAGTACTTC. Amino acid sequence: CSVGTLGTYEQYF.

This clone appeared a few times. The sample holds other DNA sequences that translate to the same CDR3. The rearrangement joins TRBV7-9 to TRBJ2-7; D ambiguous. CDR3 length: 12 amino acids. V shed 3 bases and J shed 1 base, with 4 bases lying between them. The germline CDR1 and CDR2 sequences are SEHNR and FQNEAQ (reference sequence). Here the CDR3 reads CASSFGSYEQYF. The CDR3 DNA reads TGTGCCAGCAGCTTTGGTTCCTACGAGCAGTACTTC.

The gene calls are TRBV19 and TRBJ1-1; no clear D gene. V was pared by 5 bases and J by 0 bases, with 7 bases between. The CDR3 has 13 amino acids. Germline V CDR1 and CDR2: LNHDA, SQIVND (reference sequence). In nucleotides, the CDR3 is TGTGCCAGTAGTGAGTACCTGAACACTGAAGCTTTCTTT. It codes for CASSEYLNTEAFF.

V usage is TRBV25-1 and J usage is TRBJ2-2, with D possibly being TRBD1 or TRBD2 (5 bases each). V was pared by 3 bases and J by 12 bases, with 29 bases between. Germline values: CDR1 MGHDK, CDR2 SYGVNS. CDR3 length: 18 amino acids. The DNA of the CDR3 is TGTGCCAGCAGTGACCCTTTTGGGACCACCACCGGGGAGCTGCAGCTGTTTTTT. Amino acid sequence: CASSDPFGTTTGELQLFF.

The DNA of the CDR3 is TGTGCCTGGGCTGTATCCTACGAGCAGTACTTC. Protein sequence: CAWAVSYEQYF. The chain employs TRBV30 and TRBJ2-7; D not resolved. Germline lookup yields CDR1 GTSNPN and CDR2 SVGIG (reference sequence). The CDR3 has 11 residues. V lost 5 bases, J lost 1 base, and 6 bases lay in between.

The chain carries TRBV6-5 and TRBJ2-1; the D call may be TRBD1 or TRBD2 (5 bases each). The length of the CDR3 is 13 residues. V lost 6 bases to trimming and J lost 4 bases, with 10 bases between them. The germline CDR1 and CDR2 sequences are MNHEY and SVGAGI. The CDR3 DNA reads TGTGCCAGCAGCTTTTGGGGGTACAATGAGCAGTTCTTC. Translated, it gives CASSFWGYNEQFF.

This clone was observed once. The genes are TRBV19 and TRBJ2-7; D may be TRBD2 (5 bases). Trimming pared 6 bases from V and 2 bases from J, leaving 11 bases between. Germline CDR1 reads LNHDA; CDR2 reads SQIVND (reference sequence). The CDR3 is made up of 13 amino acids. CDR3 in amino acids: CASSSSATYEQYF. The CDR3 DNA follows: TGTGCCAGTAGCAGTAGCGCGACCTACGAGCAGTACTTC.

The V call is TRBV28, the J call TRBJ1-5; tentative D call: TRBD1 (5 bases). This CDR3 is 14 amino acids long. CDR1 is MDHEN, CDR2 SYDVKM, per germline. Trimming took off 3 bases at V and 6 bases at J, with 12 bases between the two ends. This chain's CDR3 is CASSFGERGQPQHF. The CDR3 bases are TGTGCCAGCAGTTTCGGCGAGAGGGGTCAGCCCCAGCATTTT.

The genes are TRBV9 and TRBJ2-1; 7 bases agree with TRBD1. After removal of 3 bases from V and 9 bases from J, the junction contained 9 bases not matched to a gene. Germline CDR1 SGDLS, CDR2 YYNGEE. The CDR3 spans 14 residues. For the CDR3, the DNA is TGTGCCAGCAGCGCTTTGACAGGGAACGGTGAGCAGTTCTTC. Its translation: CASSALTGNGEQFF.

V gene TRBV6-5 combines with J gene TRBJ1-2; no reliable D call. V was pared by 5 bases and J by 8 bases, with 9 bases between. The germline CDR1 and CDR2 sequences are MNHEY and SVGAGI. The CDR3 covers 11 residues. CDR3 coding DNA: TGTGCCAGCAGTGGGCCCTGGGGCTACACCTTC. Translating it yields CASSGPWGYTF.

V usage is TRBV11-3 and J usage is TRBJ2-3, with TRBD2 matching 11 bases. The germline CDR1 and CDR2 sequences are SGHNT and YENEEA. J lost 1 base, V lost 3 bases, and 0 bases had no gene match. The CDR3 is 15 residues long. The CDR3 region has the DNA TGTGCCAGCAGCTTGACTAGCGGGGGCACAGATACGCAGTATTTT. This codes for CASSLTSGGTDTQYF.

The chain employs TRBV2 and TRBJ2-2; 8 bases line up with TRBD2. The CDR3 consists of 17 residues. Germline V gives CDR1 SNHLY, CDR2 FYNNEI. V was pared by 4 bases and J by 8 bases, with 15 bases of the junction left unmatched. CDR3 loop: CASSVRGGPIVLGELFF. In DNA form, the CDR3 reads TGTGCCAGCAGTGTTCGGGGGGGCCCCATCGTTCTAGGGGAGCTGTTTTTT. The complete variable domain, with remaining parts taken from reference TRBV2 and TRBJ2-2, reads EPEVTQTPSHQVTQMGQEVILRCVPISNHLYFYWYRQILGQKVEFLVSFYNNEISEKSEIFDDQFSVERPDGSNFTLKIRSTKLEDSAMYFCASSVRGGPIVLGELFFGEGSRLTVL.